The rows below give T cell receptor beta chains drawn from one sample of a study of T cell responses to AZD1222 COVID-19 vaccine. Generated by immunoSEQ multiplex PCR, the TCRdb table keeps only in-frame clones and is missing some. The sample carries about 46,000 clones, about 90% recorded once. The source was peripheral blood, collected 28 days after the second AZD1222 dose. All receptors derive from an adult who received the AZD1222 COVID-19 vaccine. CDR3s include the opening cysteine and the closing phenylalanine or tryptophan. Fields, in order: V gene, D gene, J gene, clone size, CDR3 protein, CDR3 DNA. A D gene is named only where the DNA matches it firmly. The listing skips clone size in some rows; elsewhere it reads once, few, many or a size class.

TRBV25-1	NA	TRBJ2-1	NA	CATESNGDEQFF	TGTGCCACCGAGAGTAATGGTGATGAGCAGTTCTTC
TRBV5-4	TRBD1	TRBJ2-3	once	CASSLDRGFTDTQYF	TGTGCCAGCAGCCTGGACAGGGGCTTCACAGATACGCAGTATTTT
TRBV4-3	TRBD2	TRBJ2-3	once	CASSQAGTSGDTQYF	TGCGCCAGCAGCCAAGCCGGGACTAGCGGAGATACGCAGTATTTT
TRBV20-1	NA	TRBJ2-7	NA	CSATSYEQYF	TGCAGTGCTACTTCCTACGAGCAGTACTTC
TRBV6-5	TRBD2	TRBJ2-1	NA	CASSYLSGRNEQFF	TGTGCCAGCAGTTACCTCAGCGGGAGAAATGAGCAGTTCTTC
TRBV19	NA	TRBJ1-1	NA	CASSINWDARAFF	TGTGCCAGTAGTATCAATTGGGACGCCCGGGCTTTCTTT
TRBV19	NA	TRBJ2-1	NA	CASSVIEGSHNEQFF	TGTGCCAGTAGTGTTATAGAGGGCTCACACAATGAGCAGTTCTTC
TRBV6-8	TRBD2	TRBJ2-3	NA	CASSPGLAGDPDTQYF	TGTGCCAGCAGCCCGGGACTAGCGGGAGATCCAGATACGCAGTATTTT
TRBV4-1	TRBD2	TRBJ2-7	once	CASSQDTSGGYPSYEQYF	TGCGCCAGCAGCCAAGATACTAGCGGGGGGTACCCATCCTACGAGCAGTACTTC
TRBV18	NA	TRBJ2-2	NA	CASSPRASSPGELFF	TGTGCCAGCTCACCACGTGCGAGCAGCCCCGGGGAGCTGTTTTTT
TRBV5-1	TRBD1	TRBJ1-1	NA	CASRAGTENTEAFF	TGCGCCAGCAGGGCCGGGACAGAGAACACTGAAGCTTTCTTT
TRBV6-2/TRBV6-3	NA	TRBJ2-1	NA	CASSYRVVSYNEQFF	TGTGCCAGCAGTTATCGGGTAGTCTCCTACAATGAGCAGTTCTTC
TRBV9	NA	TRBJ2-3	NA	CASSPAGRSADTQYF	TGTGCCAGCAGCCCGGCGGGGCGGTCCGCAGATACGCAGTATTTT
TRBV19	TRBD1	TRBJ2-7	NA	CASSSDRGFTYEQYF	TGTGCCAGTAGTAGCGACAGGGGGTTCACCTACGAGCAGTACTTC